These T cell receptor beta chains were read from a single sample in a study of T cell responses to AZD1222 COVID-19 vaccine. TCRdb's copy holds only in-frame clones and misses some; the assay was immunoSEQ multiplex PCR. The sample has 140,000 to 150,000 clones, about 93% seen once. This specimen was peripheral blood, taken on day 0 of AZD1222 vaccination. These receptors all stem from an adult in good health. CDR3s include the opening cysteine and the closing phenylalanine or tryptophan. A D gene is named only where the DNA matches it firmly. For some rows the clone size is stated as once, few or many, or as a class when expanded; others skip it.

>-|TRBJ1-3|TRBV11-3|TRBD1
TGTGCCAGCAGCTTCCCCGGGACAGGTGGAAACACCATATATTTT
CASSFPGTGGNTIYF
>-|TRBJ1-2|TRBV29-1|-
TGCAGCGTTGAGGGGGTTGACAGGCGGGCAACGGATGGCTACACCTTC
CSVEGVDRRATDGYTF
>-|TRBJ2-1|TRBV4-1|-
TGCGCCAGCAGCCAAGGTGGCGGGGGCCTATCAGGAAATGAGCAGTTCTTC
CASSQGGGGLSGNEQFF
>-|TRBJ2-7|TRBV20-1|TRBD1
TGCAGTGCTAGTCTATGGACAGGGACCCTTGGGGAGCAGTACTTC
CSASLWTGTLGEQYF
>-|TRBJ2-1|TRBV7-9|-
TGTGCCAGCACAATCGATGGGGGGAACAATGAGCAGTTCTTC
CASTIDGGNNEQFF
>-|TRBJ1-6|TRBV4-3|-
TGCGCCAGCAGCCAAGCGGCCGTCGGGGATAATTCACCCCTCCACTTT
CASSQAAVGDNSPLHF
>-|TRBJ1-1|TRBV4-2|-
TGTGCCAGCAGCCAGCCAATCAATGGGGGGGCTGAAGCTTTCTTT
CASSQPINGGAEAFF
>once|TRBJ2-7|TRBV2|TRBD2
TGTGCCAGCAGCGATTGGACTAGCTCCTACGAGCAGTACTTC
CASSDWTSSYEQYF
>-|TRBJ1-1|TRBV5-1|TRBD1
TGCGCCAGCAGCTCCCCCTCATCAGGACAGGGTGAAGCTTTCTTT
CASSSPSSGQGEAFF
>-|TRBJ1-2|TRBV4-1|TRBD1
TGCGCCAGCAGCCTTCCGACAGGGGGACAACCTTCCTATGGCTACACCTTC
CASSLPTGGQPSYGYTF
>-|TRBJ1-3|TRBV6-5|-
TGTGCCAGCAGCTCGGGGCCAGGGATTGGAAACACCATATATTTT
CASSSGPGIGNTIYF
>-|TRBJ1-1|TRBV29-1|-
TGCAGCATCAGGGTGGGACAAAGGGGGAACACTGAAGCTTTCTTT
CSIRVGQRGNTEAFF
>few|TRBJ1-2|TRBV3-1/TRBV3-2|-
TGTGCCAGCAGCCAAGATCCGCGGGGCGCAAAATATGGCTACACCTTC
CASSQDPRGAKYGYTF
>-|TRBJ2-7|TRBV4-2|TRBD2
TGTGCCAGCAGCCAGGCGGGGGAACAATACGAGCAGTACTTC
CASSQAGEQYEQYF
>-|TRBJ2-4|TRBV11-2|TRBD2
TGTGCCAGCAGAACGCTCAGGGCGGGGGATAGAGCCAAAAACATTCAGTACTTC
CASRTLRAGDRAKNIQYF